The sequence of this T cell receptor beta chain was determined in a study of cytomegalovirus exposure and HLA in healthy donors. Study observations and caveats: Across all donors, roughly uniform sequencing depth was an assumption of the presence/absence analyses. With high specificity and sensitivity, the classifier reportedly diagnosed cytomegalovirus status.

V trimming: 2 bases; J trimming: 6 bases; junction bases outside the gene matches: 5. In germline, CDR1 is GTSNPN, CDR2 SVGIG (reference sequence). The CDR3 is 14 residues long. Concerning this clone: What it recognizes is unknown.

Vbeta (60) and Jbeta (13) primers were used in the PCR. The table came from immunoSEQ multiplex PCR; TCRdb's copy has only in-frame clones and leaves some out. The data contain approximately 100,000 clones, 65% to 90% of them seen just once; the ten biggest clones take up around 2.2%. The V and J genes are TRBV30 and TRBJ1-4, with 8 nucleotides matching TRBD1. This receptor was taken from a woman in her 30s in good health and CMV-seronegative. Sequencing was performed on PBMCs. CDR3 residues: CAWSQGQGYEKLFF. CDR3 sequence (DNA): TGTGCCTGGAGTCAAGGACAGGGATATGAAAAACTGTTTTTT.